These 5 T cell receptor beta chains came from one sample sequenced in a study of control samples from healthy donors and cancer patients. The method was immunoSEQ multiplex PCR; TCRdb's version includes in-frame clones alone and lacks a portion of them. The data contain 100,000 to 150,000 clones, around 90% of them singletons. The sample was blood. These receptors all stem from a man in his fifties or sixties in good health.

This clone was seen a single time. The chain uses TRBV25-1 and TRBJ1-2; TRBD1 matches 10 bases. Germline V gene sequence: CDR1 MGHDK, CDR2 SYGVNS. Germline trimming cut 5 bases from V and 6 bases from J; bases unmatched to any gene: 9. The CDR3 is made up of 15 amino acids. The CDR3 spells CASSYRQGAFDGYTF. In DNA, the CDR3 is TGTGCCAGCAGTTACCGACAGGGGGCTTTCGATGGCTACACCTTC.

The chain couples TRBV5-6 to TRBJ2-5; D is perhaps TRBD1 (6 bases). The ends were cut back, 0 bases at V and 1 base at J, with 19 bases in the middle. The CDR3 totals 18 residues. The V gene's germline CDR1 is SGHDT and CDR2 YYEEEE. In nucleotides, the CDR3 is TGTGCCAGCAGCTTGGGACGGCCGTGGGGGCCCCTCCAAGAGACCCAGTACTTC. Protein product: CASSLGRPWGPLQETQYF.

The chain is built from TRBV30 and TRBJ2-3; 9 bases map to TRBD1. After removal of 0 bases from V and 1 base from J, the junction contained 5 bases not matched to a gene. Germline CDR1 and CDR2: GTSNPN and SVGIG (reference sequence). The CDR3 is 16 amino acids. CDR3 nucleotide sequence: TGTGCCTGGAGTGTAGGGTGGGACAGGGGCACAGATACGCAGTATTTT. Protein sequence: CAWSVGWDRGTDTQYF.

The table lists this clone with a few counts. The rearrangement uses TRBV5-5 and TRBJ2-7, with 12 nucleotides matching TRBD1. Trimming at V came to 7 bases and at J to 6 bases, leaving 8 bases not matched to a gene. Germline-derived CDR1 and CDR2 are SGHKS and YYEKEE (reference sequence). CDR3 size: 14 residues. The CDR3 DNA reads as TGTGCCAGCTCATGGGGGGACAGGGGGCTCGAGCAGTACTTC. This encodes CASSWGDRGLEQYF.

This clone was recorded only once. The V call is TRBV7-9, the J call TRBJ2-4; D tentatively fits TRBD1 or TRBD2 (5 bases each). The CDR3 is 15 residues long. Germline loops: CDR1 SEHNR, CDR2 FQNEAQ (reference sequence). V shed 0 bases and J shed 7 bases, with 13 bases lying between them. This chain's CDR3 is CASSLAKGRGNIQYF. As DNA, the CDR3 is TGTGCCAGCAGCTTAGCGAAGGGGAGAGGGAACATTCAGTACTTC.